The rows below give T cell receptor beta chains drawn from one sample of a study of technical replicates of blood from several donors. TCRdb's table, derived via immunoSEQ multiplex PCR, lists solely in-frame clones and lacks some. The sample comprises tens of thousands of clones, over 75% of which are singletons, and under 6% rests with the top ten. The sequenced sample consisted of PBMCs. These receptors all come from a human donor in good health. Some clones in this sample may be carry-over from other donors' samples. Both conserved end residues are trimmed from each CDR3. A D gene is named only where the DNA matches it firmly.

>.|11|TRBV30|TRBJ1-5
AWSDTGYQPQH
>.|10|TRBV7-9|TRBJ2-1
ASSIQGNEQF
>.|10|TRBV30|TRBJ1-2
AWSGTSGGYT
>TRBD2|14|TRBV5-4|TRBJ2-3
ASSLRLAGGTDTQY
>.|12|TRBV18|TRBJ1-2
ASSPDGELGGYT
>.|12|TRBV10-3|TRBJ1-3
AISDVDSGNTIY
>.|11|TRBV5-4|TRBJ2-7
ASSFPTGYEQY
>.|8|TRBV20-1|TRBJ2-1
SLRGNEQF
>TRBD2|13|TRBV7-9|TRBJ2-2
ASVSGRVATGELF
>.|11|TRBV7-2|TRBJ1-1
ASSFRDNWEAF
>TRBD2|16|TRBV4-3|TRBJ2-3
ASSQDLGTSGGEDTQY
>.|14|TRBV4-1|TRBJ2-7
ASSQVWFGGSYEQY
>TRBD2|14|TRBV10-3|TRBJ2-2
AISQVASGNTGELF
>TRBD1|11|TRBV10-3|TRBJ2-1
ATRDSTYNEQF
>.|10|TRBV10-3|TRBJ2-7
AISRNEGEQY
>TRBD1|12|TRBV7-2|TRBJ2-7
ASSLTGTSYEQY
>TRBD1|12|TRBV29-1|TRBJ2-7
SVVRTGVSYEQY
>TRBD1|13|TRBV5-1|TRBJ1-3
ASSPPGQGGNTIY
>TRBD1|13|TRBV25-1|TRBJ2-5
ASSEGTRGRETQY
>.|12|TRBV7-6|TRBJ2-7
ASSLEVRVNEQY
>.|11|TRBV2|TRBJ1-6
ASSESVNSPLH
>TRBD2|13|TRBV7-9|TRBJ2-1
ASSQIGLAGGLEI
>TRBD2|14|TRBV10-2|TRBJ2-1
ASVGGRALFGDEQF
>.|13|TRBV6-5|TRBJ1-5
ASSYSGEGGQPQH
>.|15|TRBV18|TRBJ2-4
ASSPQGPYGAKNIQY
>.|13|TRBV19|TRBJ1-5
ASSMRGASNQPQH
>.|12|TRBV5-6|TRBJ1-1
ASMRMGQAYEAF
>.|11|TRBV7-2|TRBJ1-1
ASSFRGNTEAF
>TRBD2|16|TRBV11-3|TRBJ2-1
ASSLDFSGGAGASEQF
>TRBD2|16|TRBV13|TRBJ2-3
ASSLVTSRSYSTDTQY
>.|12|TRBV18|TRBJ1-1
ASSGIQGWTEAF
>TRBD1|15|TRBV4-1|TRBJ1-2
ASSQDDRQGTHYGYT
>.|11|TRBV7-8|TRBJ1-2
ASSLRSTYGYT
>TRBD1|12|TRBV6-1|TRBJ2-1
ASSADRVYNEQF
>TRBD2|11|TRBV2|TRBJ2-5
ASSYSGPETQY
>TRBD1|14|TRBV19|TRBJ1-4
ASRNRGLTSSEKLF
>TRBD2|13|TRBV13|TRBJ2-7
ASSSNSGGPSQQY
>TRBD2|15|TRBV19|TRBJ2-1
ASSTPRASGSYNEQF
>TRBD2|14|TRBV7-9|TRBJ2-3
ASSVLSGGPTDTQY
>TRBD1|12|TRBV4-3|TRBJ2-5
ASSQGTGRETQY
>.|13|TRBV6-1|TRBJ2-7
ASSELGGNSYEQY
>TRBD1|12|TRBV7-9|TRBJ2-7
ASSARDSSYEQY
>TRBD2|11|TRBV7-3|TRBJ2-1
ASSPRTSDEQF
>TRBD2|16|TRBV7-9|TRBJ2-1
ASSPKGRAGGPYNEQF
>.|13|TRBV18|TRBJ1-5
ASSPEGLSNQPQH
>.|11|TRBV9|TRBJ2-6
ASSPSGANVLT
>.|11|TRBV7-2|TRBJ2-7
ASSPAQAYEQY
>.|11|TRBV7-4|TRBJ2-7
ASSPRQPYEQY
>.|11|TRBV7-9|TRBJ1-1
ASSYSMNTEAF
>.|15|TRBV21-1|TRBJ2-5
ASSDRCSGGEQETQY
>TRBD1|18|TRBV15|TRBJ2-6
ATSGSRDRETGGWANVLT
>TRBD2|13|TRBV19|TRBJ2-5
ASSIGGVYRETQY